A single sample is the source of the 22 T cell receptor beta chains below, sequenced in a study of vaccination effects on CD4 cells after COVID-19 (dated by TCRdb to between 2021 and 2024). In the ViraFEST assay, PBMC were stimulated with viral peptide pools, and TCR sequencing was then used to find antigen-specific CD4+ T cell clonotypes based on their expansion. After 10 to 11 days of culture, CD4+ T cells were isolated with the EasySep CD4+ T cell isolation kit. Two doses of either the BNT162b2 or the mRNA-1273 mRNA SARS-CoV-2 vaccine were administered to participants. These receptors lack a known antigen. Library preparation used the immunoSEQ multiplex PCR assay. Here the immuneACCESS table is served through TCRdb, limited to in-frame sequences with V and J called. Missing clones are a known gap in these copies; in checked studies unresolved V genes cover under half, and the rest lacks a known reason. Counted in this sample were under 35,000 clones; 55% to 85% of them appeared once. Roughly 9% of the sample comes from the top ten.

The sample consisted of CD4+ T cells from PBMCs cultured with HCoV-NL63 spike peptides, taken after COVID-19 vaccination. Explained via the paper, the cell subset or site label denotes: HCoV-NL63 spike overlapping peptide pool stimulation. The source is a human donor who received a COVID-19 vaccine.

This clone has a handful of counts. This sequence joins TRBV15 and TRBJ2-7, with TRBD1 matching over 11 bases. The CDR3 length is 16 residues. Germline-derived CDR1 and CDR2 are LNHNV and YYDKDF (reference sequence). The trim removed 0 bases at V and 3 bases at J, leaving 4 bases unmatched. The CDR3 region is CATSRESGTGGYEQYF. In DNA form, the CDR3 reads TGTGCCACCAGCAGAGAAAGTGGGACAGGGGGCTACGAGCAGTACTTC.

This clone was observed a handful of times. The chain combines TRBV5-1 with TRBJ1-6, with TRBD1 as a possible D gene (6 bases). The CDR3 length is 15 residues. Germline values: CDR1 SGHRS, CDR2 YFSETQ. Trimming left V 0 bases short and J 8 bases short, with 12 bases between. CDR3 amino acids: CASSLAGQGYSPLHF. The CDR3 DNA sequence: TGCGCCAGCAGCTTGGCCGGGCAGGGGTATTCACCCCTCCACTTT. Using reference TRBV5-1 and TRBJ1-6 for the parts outside the CDR3, the full variable domain is KAGVTQTPRYLIKTRGQQVTLSCSPISGHRSVSWYQQTPGQGLQFLFEYFSETQRNKGNFPGRFSGRQFSNSRSEMNVSTLELGDSALYLCASSLAGQGYSPLHFGNGTRLTVT.

V usage is TRBV5-1 and J usage is TRBJ1-4; maybe TRBD1 (5 bases). CDR1 is SGHRS and CDR2 is YFSETQ in the germline V gene. Trimming removed 2 bases at V and 5 bases at J, with 28 bases between. The CDR3 is 20 amino acids. CDR3 protein: CASSFFPGANREGLNEKLFF. In nucleotides, the CDR3 is TGCGCCAGCAGCTTTTTCCCTGGGGCTAACCGGGAGGGTCTAAATGAAAAACTGTTTTTT.

The chain recombines TRBV5-1 with TRBJ2-6, with 7 bases identical to TRBD1. The CDR3 has 16 residues. Germline trimming cut 0 bases from V and 0 bases from J; bases unmatched to any gene: 0. Looked up from germline, CDR1 is SGHRS and CDR2 is YFSETQ. The CDR3 bases are TGCGCCAGCAGCTTGGACAGGGGCTCTGGGGCCAACGTCCTGACTTTC. This gives the protein CASSLDRGSGANVLTF. Variable domain in full (rest from reference TRBV5-1 and TRBJ2-6): KAGVTQTPRYLIKTRGQQVTLSCSPISGHRSVSWYQQTPGQGLQFLFEYFSETQRNKGNFPGRFSGRQFSNSRSEMNVSTLELGDSALYLCASSLDRGSGANVLTFGAGSRLTVL.

This chain links TRBV11-3 with TRBJ1-1, with 8 bases that match TRBD1. Per the germline V gene, CDR1 is SGHNT and CDR2 is YENEEA. With V trimmed by 1 base and J by 8 bases, 3 bases remained unmatched. The CDR3 spans 13 residues. CDR3 DNA: TGTGCCAGCAGCTTAGGCCGGGACAGGGAAGCTTTCTTT. This gives the protein CASSLGRDREAFF.

The V and J genes are TRBV2 and TRBJ2-3; possible D gene TRBD1, 6 bases. Germline V lookup: CDR1 SNHLY, CDR2 FYNNEI. This CDR3 spans 15 amino acids. V lost 3 bases and J lost 2, with 12 bases in between. The CDR3 DNA is TGTGCCAGCAGTGAGACAGGCCTTAACACAGATACGCAGTATTTT. It translates to CASSETGLNTDTQYF.

The chain combines TRBV3-1 (or the pseudogene TRBV3-2) with TRBJ2-4, with 8 bases identical to TRBD2. Germline values: CDR1 LGHDT, CDR2 YNNKEL (reference sequence). The CDR3 extends over 15 amino acids. Losses at the gene ends were 1 base for V and 13 bases for J; bases not matched to a gene: 12. CDR3 region: CASSQVSGGAFRQYF. The CDR3 DNA is TGTGCCAGCAGCCAAGTGTCCGGGGGGGCCTTTAGGCAGTACTTC.

The chain is built from TRBV18 and TRBJ1-3, with D possibly matching TRBD1 (5 bases). V was pared by 3 bases and J by 0 bases, with 15 bases between. The V gene's germline CDR1 is KGHSH and CDR2 LQKENI. This CDR3 is 17 amino acids long. As DNA, the CDR3 is TGTGCCAGCTCACCCTTGCTAGGACAATCCTCTGGAAACACCATATATTTT. As protein: CASSPLLGQSSGNTIYF.

The chain uses TRBV25-1 and TRBJ2-7; D may be TRBD2 (6 bases). Germline values: CDR1 MGHDK, CDR2 SYGVNS. The CDR3 runs to 13 residues. V dropped 2 bases and J dropped 2 bases, with 7 bases sitting between them. DNA of the CDR3: TGTGCCAGCAGTGAAGGGGGGACCTACGAGCAGTACTTC. This gives the protein CASSEGGTYEQYF.

V and J are TRBV5-1 and TRBJ2-1; TRBD1 aligns across 8 bases. Germline V gene sequence: CDR1 SGHRS, CDR2 YFSETQ. The V segment lost 2 bases and the J segment 6 bases; nucleotides outside the gene matches: 1. This CDR3 comprises 13 residues. The CDR3 DNA follows: TGCGCCAGCAGCTTCGACAGGGGCAATGAGCAGTTCTTC. It translates to CASSFDRGNEQFF.

This clone was detected only a few times. The rearrangement uses TRBV19 and TRBJ2-2; D not certain. With 4 bases removed from V and 1 base from J, the gap between germline ends came to 7 bases. Germline CDR1 LNHDA, CDR2 SQIVND (reference sequence). The CDR3 runs to 14 residues. The CDR3 region is CASSNTLNTGELFF. In DNA form, the CDR3 reads TGTGCCAGTAGTAACACCCTGAACACCGGGGAGCTGTTTTTT.

This clone was found a few times. The rearrangement links TRBV3-1 (or the pseudogene TRBV3-2) to TRBJ1-6, with 7 bases matching TRBD1. Germline assignment: CDR1 LGHDT and CDR2 YNNKEL (reference sequence). The ends lost 1 base at V and 10 bases at J; junction bases unmatched: 4. CDR3 length: 14 residues. CDR3 DNA: TGTGCCAGCAGCCAAGGGACAGGCGGCTCACCCCTCCACTTT. Amino acid sequence: CASSQGTGGSPLHF.

A remark on this clone: A read error may produce the germline difference seen at one junction end. The chain is built from TRBV18 and TRBJ2-7; no definite D call. Germline CDR1 KGHSH, CDR2 LQKENI. The CDR3 loop spans 12 amino acids. The CDR3: CASSPVGYGQYF. The CDR3 DNA follows: TGTGCCAGCTCACCAGTCGGGTACGGGCAGTACTTC.

In its sample, this clone was seen a few times. The chain has TRBV2 and TRBJ2-7, with D uncertain. There are 10 residues in the CDR3. Between the trimmed V and J ends, which lost 3 bases and 4 bases, there was a span of 1 base. Germline V lookup: CDR1 SNHLY, CDR2 FYNNEI. This CDR3 is CASSEYEQYF. The CDR3 DNA reads as TGTGCCAGCAGTGAGTACGAGCAGTACTTC.

The chain combines TRBV19 with TRBJ1-3; D unclear. CDR1 is LNHDA and CDR2 is SQIVND in the germline V gene (reference sequence). This CDR3 has 13 residues. Trimming removed 7 bases from V and 2 bases from J, with 9 bases in between. The DNA of the CDR3 is TGTGCCAGTAACGATCGTCCTGGAAACACCATATATTTT. It yields the protein CASNDRPGNTIYF.

This clone is deemed medium-sized. The chain carries TRBV7-8 and TRBJ2-5, with 11 bases lining up with TRBD1. The germline CDR1 and CDR2 sequences are SGHVS and FQNEAQ. The CDR3 consists of 15 residues. Germline trimming cut 5 bases from V and 4 bases from J; bases unmatched to any gene: 6. CDR3 protein: CASSLDRGLRETQYF. The CDR3 region has the DNA TGTGCCAGCAGCCTGGACAGGGGGCTGAGAGAGACCCAGTACTTC. Full variable domain (rest looked up from reference TRBV7-8 and TRBJ2-5): GAGVSQSPRYKVAKRGQDVALRCDPISGHVSLFWYQQALGQGPEFLTYFQNEAQLDKSGLPSDRFFAERPEGSVSTLKIQRTQQEDSAVYLCASSLDRGLRETQYFGPGTRLLVL.

This sequence joins TRBV27 and TRBJ1-2; D is ambiguous. CDR1 MNHEY and CDR2 SMNVEV come from the germline V gene (reference sequence). The CDR3 is 13 residues long. Trimming removed 6 bases at V and 3 bases at J, with 11 bases between. CDR3 in DNA: TGTGCCAGCAGGGCTAGTGGGGACTATGGCTACACCTTC. Its translation: CASRASGDYGYTF.

The V and J genes are TRBV5-1 and TRBJ2-1; 8 bases fit TRBD2. The length of the CDR3 is 16 residues. Trimming cost V 0 bases and J 8 bases; bases outside gene matches: 10. Germline CDR1 SGHRS, CDR2 YFSETQ. CDR3 loop: CASSLAPGGAGHEQFF. In nucleotides, the CDR3 is TGCGCCAGCAGCTTGGCTCCGGGGGGGGCTGGTCATGAGCAGTTCTTC.

This sequence joins TRBV5-1 and TRBJ2-7, with 8 bases matching TRBD1. Per germline, CDR1 SGHRS and CDR2 YFSETQ. The length of the CDR3 is 14 residues. With V trimmed by 4 bases and J by 3 bases, 6 bases remained unmatched. CDR3 DNA: TGCGCCAGCAGCATTGACAGGGGATACTACGAGCAGTACTTC. Amino acid sequence: CASSIDRGYYEQYF.

The chain links TRBV6-5 to TRBJ1-1; D may be TRBD1 (5 bases). The germline CDR1 and CDR2 sequences are MNHEY and SVGAGI. The CDR3 has 13 amino acids. Trimming left V 10 bases short and J 2 bases short, with 14 bases between. Here the CDR3 DNA reads TGTGCCATCTGGGGGAGCGAAAACACTGAAGCTTTCTTT. The encoded protein is CAIWGSENTEAFF.

The chain recombines TRBV4-1 with TRBJ1-3, with TRBD1 identical over 8 bases. Germline V CDR1 and CDR2: MGHRA, YSYEKL. The junction had 5 bases not matched to a gene; V was cut back by 3 bases and J by 1 base. The CDR3 is made up of 16 amino acids. CDR3 sequence reads: CASSHADRESGNTIYF. The CDR3 nucleotides are TGCGCCAGCAGCCATGCGGACAGGGAATCTGGAAACACCATATATTTT.

The chain's CDR3 is CSVGAAGSSYEQYF. CDR3 DNA: TGCAGCGTTGGAGCCGCAGGGAGCTCCTACGAGCAGTACTTC. The chain uses TRBV29-1 and TRBJ2-7; D may be TRBD1 or TRBD2 (5 bases each). The ends were cut back, 4 bases at V and 0 bases at J, with 13 bases in the middle. Germline lookup yields CDR1 SQVTM and CDR2 ANQGSEA. The CDR3 loop spans 14 amino acids.